Listed below are T cell receptor beta chains from one sample, sequenced in a study of blood T cells in healthy people across ages. Using its own MiXCR run on the 5' RACE reads, TCRdb lists one record per CDR3 protein. The sample holds about 730,000 distinct CDR3 sequences; about 42% are singletons and the top ten take 20% to 25%. Material for sequencing was blood. The receptor set was obtained from a woman aged 55 to 70 in good health. Each CDR3 is given with its conserved first and last residue. Fields, in order: D gene, V gene, J gene, CDR3 protein. A D gene is named only where the DNA matches it firmly.

TRBD1	TRBV20-1	TRBJ2-7	CSARRTGVGEQYF
TRBD2	TRBV6-2/TRBV6-3	TRBJ2-3	CASSLSGAPSTDTQYF
-	TRBV6-1	TRBJ2-3	CASTLRGKDTQYF
TRBD2	TRBV4-2	TRBJ2-7	CASSQEIIAGLDEQYF
-	TRBV27	TRBJ1-2	CASTGSRTYGYTF
-	TRBV7-2	TRBJ1-5	CANSFPGGAQPQHF
-	TRBV30	TRBJ2-7	CASTWTSHPYEQYF
TRBD1	TRBV7-9	TRBJ1-4	CASSRTGSFNEKLFF
-	TRBV6-5	TRBJ1-4	CASSYSRHKREKLFF
TRBD2	TRBV12-3/TRBV12-4	TRBJ2-3	CASSPTSGGANTDTQYF
TRBD2	TRBV20-1	TRBJ2-1	CRGSGTSGKVDEQFF
TRBD1	TRBV29-1	TRBJ1-2	CSVGTGGNYGYTF
-	TRBV20-1	TRBJ2-7	CSAVPDGYEQYF
-	TRBV13	TRBJ2-7	CASSLGGALSFYEQYF
-	TRBV7-9	TRBJ1-2	CARSLIGSKITF
TRBD1	TRBV20-1	TRBJ2-5	CSARDDLTGRTQYF
-	TRBV20-1	TRBJ2-6	CSAPRGVAGANVLTF
TRBD2	TRBV7-3	TRBJ2-1	CASSKGLAGLLGNEQFF
-	TRBV3-1	TRBJ1-5	CASSQGEGWQPQHF
TRBD2	TRBV20-1	TRBJ2-5	CSASGTSGGLQETQYF
-	TRBV2	TRBJ2-3	CARSTTEESTDTQYF
-	TRBV24-1	TRBJ1-5	CATSVHENQPQHF
TRBD2	TRBV13	TRBJ2-1	CASSFRAGGPSSEQFF
-	TRBV4-2	TRBJ1-6	CASSQDLGDSPLHF
-	TRBV9	TRBJ2-3	CASSLLHISTDTQYF
-	TRBV7-9	TRBJ2-1	CVAQGGDPYNEQFF
-	TRBV5-1	TRBJ2-7	CASSAREAYEQYF
-	TRBV20-1	TRBJ1-2	CSAPMQEYGYTF
TRBD2	TRBV7-2	TRBJ2-1	CASSRLAGGGDEQFF
TRBD2	TRBV20-1	TRBJ2-5	CSASLPLSGEPQETQYF
-	TRBV5-6	TRBJ1-2	CASSALPGEILYTF
TRBD1	TRBV7-9	TRBJ1-1	CASSFRGTAKGAEAFF
-	TRBV21-1	TRBJ1-1	CASSKESRREAFF
-	TRBV10-3	TRBJ2-7	CAISESLVGQGAYEQYF
-	TRBV9	TRBJ2-3	CASSVARPSVADTQYF
TRBD1	TRBV10-3	TRBJ2-7	CAINGQGGDEQYF
-	TRBV28	TRBJ2-7	CASSLLPDTSYEQYF
-	TRBV19	TRBJ2-1	CASSIGRGSSYNEQFF
-	TRBV6-5	TRBJ2-7	CASSYSLQSGLSYEQYF
-	TRBV6-5	TRBJ2-7	CASSYQKGPPSFEQYF
TRBD1	TRBV24-1	TRBJ2-7	CATSDPGQVTLYEQYF
TRBD1	TRBV20-1	TRBJ2-1	CSGRQGSPTYNEQFF
TRBD1	TRBV20-1	TRBJ2-7	CSASGQAYGQYF
-	TRBV24-1	TRBJ2-5	CATSDYPFGETQYF
TRBD1	TRBV27	TRBJ1-2	CASSPNRDSYGYTF
TRBD2	TRBV25-1	TRBJ2-4	CASSDGWGGPAKNIQYF
TRBD1	TRBV29-1	TRBJ1-5	CSVKTGGDNQPQHF
TRBD1	TRBV27	TRBJ2-7	CASSPGTVNQYF
TRBD2	TRBV20-1	TRBJ2-7	CSARGAGAHNNEQYF
-	TRBV12-3/TRBV12-4	TRBJ2-2	CASALVSTGELFF
TRBD1	TRBV4-3	TRBJ2-5	CASSQDGVTGGRETQYF
TRBD1	TRBV6-2/TRBV6-3	TRBJ2-5	CASGPDRVAQETQYF
TRBD2	TRBV30	TRBJ2-5	CAWSPGWTSETQYF
-	TRBV5-1	TRBJ2-3	CASEGTSTDTQYF
-	TRBV25-1	TRBJ2-1	CASSGSGTHNEQFF
-	TRBV7-9	TRBJ1-1	CASSLMGGTEAFF
-	TRBV20-1	TRBJ2-2	CSARDFNAGELFF
-	TRBV20-1	TRBJ2-1	CSARPNGERGQFF
-	TRBV6-5	-	CASSYAKRTEYEQYF
-	TRBV12-3/TRBV12-4	TRBJ2-7	CASSLVDNRAYEQYF